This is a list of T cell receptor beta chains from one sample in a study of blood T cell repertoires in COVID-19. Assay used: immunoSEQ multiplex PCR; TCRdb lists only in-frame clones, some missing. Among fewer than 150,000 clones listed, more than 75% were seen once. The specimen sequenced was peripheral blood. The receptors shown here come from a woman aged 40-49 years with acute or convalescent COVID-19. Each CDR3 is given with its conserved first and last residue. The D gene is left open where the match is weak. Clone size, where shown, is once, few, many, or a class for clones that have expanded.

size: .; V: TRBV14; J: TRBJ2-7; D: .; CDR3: CASNTEQGYEQYF; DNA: TGTGCCAGCAACACTGAACAGGGTTACGAGCAGTACTTC
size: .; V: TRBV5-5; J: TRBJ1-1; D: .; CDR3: CASSYQQGTTRRNTEAFF; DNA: TGTGCCAGCAGCTACCAACAGGGAACTACACGTCGGAACACTGAAGCTTTCTTT
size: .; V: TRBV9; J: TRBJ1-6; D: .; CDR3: CASSAAGSSYNSPLHF; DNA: TGTGCCAGCAGCGCCGCAGGTAGCTCCTATAATTCACCCCTCCACTTT
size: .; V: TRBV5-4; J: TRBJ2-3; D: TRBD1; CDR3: CASSGDSPTQYF; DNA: TGTGCCAGCAGCGGGGACAGTCCTACGCAGTATTTT
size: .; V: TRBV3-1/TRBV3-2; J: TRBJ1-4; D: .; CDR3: CASSANDGVGKLFF; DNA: TGTGCCAGCAGCGCTAACGACGGGGTTGGCAAACTGTTTTTT
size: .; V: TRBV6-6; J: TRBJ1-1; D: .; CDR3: CASSYPETNTEAFF; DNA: TGTGCCAGCAGTTACCCGGAGACGAACACTGAAGCTTTCTTT
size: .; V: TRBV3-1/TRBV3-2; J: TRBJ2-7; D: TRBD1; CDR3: CASSPTTGGEQYF; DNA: TGTGCCAGCAGCCCGACGACAGGGGGCGAGCAGTACTTC
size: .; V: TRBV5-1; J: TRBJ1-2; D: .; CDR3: CASSASDSLGGYTF; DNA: TGCGCCAGCAGCGCCTCGGACAGCCTGGGGGGCTACACCTTC
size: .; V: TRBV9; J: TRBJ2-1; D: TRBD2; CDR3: CASSVALGAGGQNNEQFF; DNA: TGTGCCAGCAGCGTAGCTCTGGGAGCGGGGGGACAAAACAATGAGCAGTTCTTC
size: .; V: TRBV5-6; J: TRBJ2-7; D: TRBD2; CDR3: CASSGRGSSGSSYEQYF; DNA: TGTGCCAGCAGCGGGAGGGGGAGTAGCGGGAGCTCCTACGAGCAGTACTTC
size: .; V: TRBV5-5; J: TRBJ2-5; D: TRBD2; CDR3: CASSSGWTSSQETQYF; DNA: TGTGCCAGCAGCTCAGGCTGGACTAGTAGTCAAGAGACCCAGTACTTC
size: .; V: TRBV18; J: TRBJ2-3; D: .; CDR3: CASSPPFTDTQYF; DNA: TGTGCCAGCTCACCTCCCTTCACAGATACGCAGTATTTT
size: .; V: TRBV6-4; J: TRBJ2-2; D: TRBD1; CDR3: CASSPFGQGWTGELFF; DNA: TGTGCCAGCAGCCCCTTCGGACAGGGCTGGACCGGGGAGCTGTTTTTT
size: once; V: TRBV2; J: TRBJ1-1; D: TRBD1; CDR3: CASGDRQGIAEAFF; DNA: TGTGCCAGCGGGGATCGACAGGGGATTGCTGAAGCTTTCTTT
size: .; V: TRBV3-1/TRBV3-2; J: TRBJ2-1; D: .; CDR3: CASSQGNSQIPSYNEQFF; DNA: TGTGCCAGCAGCCAAGGTAACAGCCAGATTCCCTCCTACAATGAGCAGTTCTTC
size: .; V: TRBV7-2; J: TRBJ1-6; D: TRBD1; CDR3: CASSSGQGVSSPLHF; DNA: TGTGCCAGCAGCTCCGGACAGGGGGTGTCTTCACCCCTCCACTTT
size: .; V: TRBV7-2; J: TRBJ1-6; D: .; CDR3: CASSLERLASPLHF; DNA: TGTGCCAGCAGCTTAGAACGGCTAGCTTCACCCCTCCACTTT